This TCR beta chain was sequenced in a study of OX40 agonist ivuxolimab in advanced cancers. Study findings and constraints: Among some nonresponders, normalized T-cell clonal expansion was also low.

Repertoires were generated with immunoSEQ multiplex PCR, while TCRdb's copy carries only in-frame clones and drops some. This sample has 70,000 or so clones; about 80% occur once, and the top ten carry approximately 2.3%. The table lists this clone with a few counts. Its target is not known. The sequencing here drew on CD4+ or CD8+ T cells sorted from blood, taken in a trial of the OX40 agonist ivuxolimab. The origin of this receptor is an adult with an advanced solid tumor such as melanoma, head and neck, liver or kidney cancer.

The CDR3 region is CASSFHRDPEGEQYF. The CDR3 nucleotides are TGTGCCAGCAGCTTTCACCGGGACCCCGAGGGAGAGCAGTACTTC. This chain connects TRBV11-2 to TRBJ2-7, with D perhaps being TRBD1 or TRBD2 (5 bases each). Germline V CDR1 and CDR2: SGHAT, FQNNGV. This CDR3 is built from 15 residues. Trimming stripped 3 bases from V and 7 bases from J, with 19 bases between.